The 6 T cell receptor beta chains below come from one sample, sequenced in a study of shared clonotypes between healthy human individuals. Generated by immunoSEQ multiplex PCR, the TCRdb table keeps only in-frame clones and is missing some. Among about 490,000 clones listed, roughly 80% were seen once. Sequenced: PBMCs. The receptors come from a woman between 40 and 50 years old in good health. Some clones in this sample may be carry-over from other donors' samples.

This clone was seen only a few times. The genes are TRBV5-1 and TRBJ2-1, with 10 positions matching TRBD2. The CDR3 runs 14 residues. Germline loops: CDR1 SGHRS, CDR2 YFSETQ. The trim removed 4 bases at V and 10 bases at J, leaving 8 bases unmatched. DNA of the CDR3: TGCGCCAGCAGCGTGGCTAGCGGGAGTAGAGAGCAGTTCTTC. Translating it yields CASSVASGSREQFF.

This clone has just one count. This chain links TRBV7-9 with TRBJ2-1; no definite D call. V was shortened by 1 base and J by 4 bases, with 5 bases between the two germline ends. This CDR3 comprises 13 residues. The V gene's germline CDR1 is SEHNR and CDR2 FQNEAQ (reference sequence). For the CDR3, the DNA is TGTGCCAGCAGCTTAGGGATTTACAATGAGCAGTTCTTC. Protein sequence: CASSLGIYNEQFF.

The rearrangement uses TRBV9 and TRBJ1-5; D remains ambiguous. In germline, CDR1 is SGDLS, CDR2 YYNGEE. This CDR3 is built from 14 residues. V lost 0 bases to trimming and J lost 7 bases, with 11 bases between them. The CDR3 protein is CASSVGRVGQPQHF. The CDR3 DNA follows: TGTGCCAGCAGCGTAGGAAGGGTCGGACAGCCCCAGCATTTT.

The chain links TRBV28 to TRBJ2-7; 9 nucleotides match TRBD2. J gave up 0 bases and V 5 bases, and 8 bases lay outside the gene matches. The CDR3 has 16 amino acids. Germline V gives CDR1 MDHEN, CDR2 SYDVKM. The CDR3 loop reads CASSREVAGDSYEQYF. CDR3 sequence (DNA): TGTGCCAGCAGTCGAGAAGTAGCGGGGGACTCCTACGAGCAGTACTTC.

V and J are TRBV10-2 and TRBJ2-5, with 12 bases matching TRBD2. V lost 0 bases, J lost 4 bases, and 6 bases stayed unmatched. Germline loops: CDR1 WSHSY, CDR2 SAAADI. The CDR3 totals 17 residues. CDR3 protein: CASSESALAGGGETQYF. DNA for the CDR3: TGCGCCAGCAGTGAGTCCGCCCTAGCGGGAGGGGGAGAGACCCAGTACTTC.

A word on this clone: A far bigger clonotype differs at one base, so this is likely a read error. Additional DNA sequences in this sample encode the identical CDR3. V and J are TRBV7-9 and TRBJ1-5; no definite D call. This CDR3 has 13 residues. The germline CDR1 and CDR2 sequences are SEHNR and FQNEAQ (reference sequence). V was pared by 2 bases and J by 0 bases, with 2 bases between. CDR3 nucleotides: TGTGCCAGCAGCTTATCTAGCAATCAGCCCCAGCATTTT. Protein product: CASSLSSNQPQHF.